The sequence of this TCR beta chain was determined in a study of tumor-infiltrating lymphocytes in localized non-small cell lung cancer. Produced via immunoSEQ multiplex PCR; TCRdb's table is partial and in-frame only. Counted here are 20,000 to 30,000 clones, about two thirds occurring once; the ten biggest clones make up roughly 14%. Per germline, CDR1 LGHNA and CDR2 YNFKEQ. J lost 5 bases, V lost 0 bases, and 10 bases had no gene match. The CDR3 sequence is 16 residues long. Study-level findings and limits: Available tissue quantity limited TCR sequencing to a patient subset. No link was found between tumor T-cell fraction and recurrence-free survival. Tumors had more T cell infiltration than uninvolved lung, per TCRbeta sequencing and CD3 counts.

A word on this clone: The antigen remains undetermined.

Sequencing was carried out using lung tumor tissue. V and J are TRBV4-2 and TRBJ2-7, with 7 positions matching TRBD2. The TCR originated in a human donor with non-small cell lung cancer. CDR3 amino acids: CASSQDPQAGVDEQYF. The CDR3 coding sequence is TGTGCCAGCAGCCAAGATCCCCAGGCGGGGGTGGACGAGCAGTACTTC.